The 18 T cell receptor beta chains reported below all come from one sample, sequenced in a study of T cells in Graves' hyperthyroidism and ophthalmopathy. Authors of the study amplified TCR beta CDR3 regions from RNA transcripts. HTBI primers were employed in a first-round RT-PCR of the TCR CDR3. TCRdb used MiXCR to reprocess the multiplex PCR reads, holding one entry per CDR3 protein. The table has approximately 560,000 distinct CDR3 sequences, around 45% seen once. The specimen was peripheral blood or thyroid tissue (not recorded which). The receptors here all came from a woman aged 18-30 years with Graves' hyperthyroidism.

This rearrangement joins TRBV25-1 to TRBJ2-7; 8 bases are shared with TRBD1. The CDR3 is 15 residues long. V lost 1 base, J lost 2 bases, and 4 bases stayed unmatched. Germline CDR1 and CDR2: MGHDK and SYGVNS. The DNA for the CDR3 is TGTGCCAGCAGTGAATCCAGGACAGGGACCTACGAGCAGTACTTC. It yields the protein CASSESRTGTYEQYF.

The rearrangement links TRBV24-1 to TRBJ2-5; 8 positions agree with TRBD1. CDR3 length: 16 amino acids. Germline values: CDR1 KGHDR, CDR2 SFDVKD. V was pared by 4 bases and J by 5 bases, with 11 bases of the junction left unmatched. CDR3 DNA sequence: TGTGCCACCAGTGACCCGGGACAGGATGGGCGCGAGACCCAGTACTTC. Translation: CATSDPGQDGRETQYF.

This clonotype came up a few times. The chain joins TRBV7-9 to TRBJ2-7; 9 positions match TRBD2. The germline gives CDR1 SEHNR, CDR2 FQNEAQ (reference sequence). The length of the CDR3 is 15 residues. J was trimmed by 7 bases and V by 2 bases; bases with no gene match: 9. The CDR3 is CASSLRREGRGEQYF. For the CDR3, the DNA is TGTGCCAGCAGCTTAAGGCGGGAGGGCCGAGGGGAGCAGTACTTC.

V is TRBV19 and J is TRBJ1-1, with TRBD1 identical over 7 bases. Germline assignment: CDR1 LNHDA and CDR2 SQIVND (reference sequence). This CDR3 has 16 amino acids. V shed 0 bases, J shed 0 bases, and the junction held 4 bases outside the gene matches. Here the CDR3 DNA reads TGTGCCAGTAGTATAGACGGGACAGTCATGAACACTGAAGCTTTCTTT. Amino acids: CASSIDGTVMNTEAFF.

As concerns this clonotype: A clone one base away is much larger, so this may be a read error. V gene TRBV7-2 combines with J gene TRBJ1-6; D not resolved. This CDR3 region has 12 residues. In germline, CDR1 is SGHTA, CDR2 FQGNSA. The CDR3 protein is CAGSYRNSPLHF. The DNA for the CDR3 is TGTGCCGGCAGCTACCGTAATTCACCCCTCCACTTT.

The V gene is TRBV19, the J gene TRBJ1-2; no clear D gene. The CDR3 sequence is 15 residues long. V was clipped by 6 bases and J by 3 bases, with 17 bases between them. The V gene's germline CDR1 is LNHDA and CDR2 SQIVND (reference sequence). In DNA, the CDR3 is TGTGCCAGTAGCGACCACTCCTTCGGAGACTATGGCTACACCTTC. The encoded protein is CASSDHSFGDYGYTF.

This clonotype appeared many times. The genes are TRBV24-1 and TRBJ1-1; D is ambiguous. Trimming pared 4 bases from V and 1 base from J, leaving 6 bases between. The CDR3 has 13 residues. Germline CDR1 reads KGHDR; CDR2 reads SFDVKD. The CDR3 spells CATSEAGNTEAFF. The CDR3 region has the DNA TGTGCCACCAGTGAGGCGGGGAACACTGAAGCTTTCTTT.

The chain has TRBV7-3 and TRBJ2-5; the match to TRBD1 covers 7 bases. The CDR3 has 15 residues. V lost 4 bases to trimming and J lost 3 bases; unmatched junction nucleotides: 8. The germline V gene has CDR1 SGHTA and CDR2 FQGTGA. Here the CDR3 DNA reads TGTGCCAGCAGCTCACCCACCGGGACAGAAGAGACCCAGTACTTC. This codes for CASSSPTGTEETQYF.

The chain carries TRBV7-9 and TRBJ2-7; perhaps TRBD1 as D (6 bases). The germline V and J ends were trimmed by 5 bases and 7 bases, with 15 bases remaining between them. CDR1 and CDR2 (germline): SEHNR, FQNEAQ (reference sequence). The CDR3 has 13 amino acids. The DNA for the CDR3 is TGTGCCAGCAGCATTATGGGGGACAATGAGCAGTACTTC. Amino acid sequence: CASSIMGDNEQYF.

This clonotype was seen more than once but under ten times. The rearrangement uses TRBV7-2 and TRBJ2-2, with D perhaps matching TRBD2 (5 bases). This CDR3 spans 13 amino acids. Trimming left V 4 bases short and J 6 bases short, with 9 bases between. CDR1 is SGHTA, CDR2 FQGNSA, per germline. The CDR3 DNA reads as TGTGCCAGCAGCTCGTGGCGGGCCGGGGAGCTGTTTTTT. Translating it yields CASSSWRAGELFF.

The chain recombines TRBV7-9 with TRBJ2-7; the D call may be TRBD1 or TRBD2 (5 bases each). The CDR3 extends over 15 amino acids. The V and J ends lost 3 bases and 0 bases respectively, with 12 bases between them. Germline V gene sequence: CDR1 SEHNR, CDR2 FQNEAQ (reference sequence). CDR3 residues: CASSLVGTTSYEQYF. DNA for the CDR3: TGTGCCAGCAGCTTGGTAGGGACGACCTCCTACGAGCAGTACTTC.

The V call is TRBV14, the J call TRBJ2-7; a weak D match, TRBD1 (5 bases). The germline V and J ends were trimmed by 2 bases and 4 bases, with 9 bases remaining between them. The CDR3 sequence is 13 residues long. CDR1 and CDR2 (germline): SGHDN, FVKESK. This CDR3 is CASSQQGLYEQYF. DNA of the CDR3: TGTGCCAGCAGCCAACAGGGATTATACGAGCAGTACTTC.

This sequence joins TRBV7-2 and TRBJ1-1; D not resolved. The CDR3 runs 15 residues. Germline assignment: CDR1 SGHTA and CDR2 FQGNSA. The germline V and J ends were trimmed by 2 bases and 3 bases, with 13 bases remaining between them. The CDR3 DNA sequence: TGTGCCAGCAGCTTACGCCTGTGGGGTGACACTGAAGCTTTCTTT. Residues: CASSLRLWGDTEAFF.

The CDR3 protein is CASSLASTRVLAGTEAFF. CDR3 bases: TGTGCCAGCAGCTTAGCATCTACCAGGGTCCTTGCAGGCACTGAAGCTTTCTTT. The chain recombines TRBV7-9 with TRBJ1-1, with D perhaps matching TRBD1 (5 bases). Germline lookup yields CDR1 SEHNR and CDR2 FQNEAQ (reference sequence). V lost 0 bases and J 4 bases, leaving 21 bases between the germline ends. There are 18 residues in the CDR3. Supplemented by reference TRBV7-9 and TRBJ1-1, the full variable domain reads DTGVSQNPRHKITKRGQNVTFRCDPISEHNRLYWYRQTLGQGPEFLTYFQNEAQLEKSRLLSDRFSAERPKGSFSTLEIQRTEQGDSAMYLCASSLASTRVLAGTEAFFGQGTRLTVV.

The chain recombines TRBV7-9 with TRBJ2-3, with D perhaps TRBD2 (6 bases). Trimming pared 5 bases from V and 3 bases from J, leaving 15 bases between. This CDR3 contains 15 residues. From germline, CDR1 is SEHNR and CDR2 FQNEAQ (reference sequence). For the CDR3, the DNA is TGTGCCAGCAGCCAGCTAACGGGAGTGACAGATACGCAGTATTTT. Encoded protein: CASSQLTGVTDTQYF.

The V call is TRBV6-5, the J call TRBJ2-5; D unresolved. Per the germline V gene, CDR1 is MNHEY and CDR2 is SVGAGI. The CDR3 loop spans 14 amino acids. V gave up 2 bases and J gave up 5 bases, with 12 bases separating them. CDR3 DNA sequence: TGTGCCAGCAGTTACCACGGGTTGGGCGAGACCCAGTACTTC. Amino acid sequence: CASSYHGLGETQYF.

This chain links TRBV9 with TRBJ1-5; the D gene is possibly TRBD1 (6 bases). The ends were cut back, 8 bases at V and 3 bases at J, with 18 bases in the middle. From germline, CDR1 is SGDLS and CDR2 YYNGEE. The CDR3 loop spans 15 amino acids. This CDR3 reads CASAAEGVDNQPQHF. DNA for the CDR3: TGTGCCAGTGCTGCAGAGGGGGTTGACAATCAGCCCCAGCATTTT.

This clonotype occurred a few times. The final CDR3 position lacks the conserved phenylalanine or tryptophan, pointing to a likely read error. The limits of the CDR3 on the DNA are not certain, so only TCRdb's listed CDR3 is given. The chain recombines TRBV6-4 with TRBJ1-2. Looked up from germline, CDR1 is MRHNA and CDR2 is SNTAGT. With termini counted, the CDR3 has 8 amino acids. CDR3 loop: CASSDDLR.